One and the same sample provided the 30 T cell receptor beta chains below, sequenced in a study of cytomegalovirus exposure and HLA in healthy donors. Profiling relied on immunoSEQ multiplex PCR, and the TCRdb table lists in-frame clones only, not all of them. The repertoire has roughly 150,000 clones, roughly 86% of them found once; the top ten carry 10%. Sequences were obtained from PBMCs. All receptors derive from a woman aged 18-29 years in good health and CMV-seropositive.

The gene calls are TRBV27 and TRBJ2-1; 8 positions agree with TRBD2. Germline CDR1 is MNHEY and CDR2 is SMNVEV (reference sequence). CDR3 length: 15 residues. With V trimmed by 5 bases and J by 7 bases, 10 bases remained unmatched. The CDR3 region has the DNA TGTGCCAGCAGTGTCGGGGGGGCGGGGAGTAATGAGCAGTTCTTC. It yields the protein CASSVGGAGSNEQFF.

This chain links TRBV9 with TRBJ2-7; no definite D call. This CDR3 spans 14 amino acids. V lost 1 base and J 0 bases, leaving 8 bases between the germline ends. The germline CDR1 and CDR2 sequences are SGDLS and YYNGEE. The CDR3 bases are TGTGCCAGCAGCGTATTGTTAGACTCCTACGAGCAGTACTTC. Residues: CASSVLLDSYEQYF.

The chain combines TRBV5-8 with TRBJ2-1; TRBD2 matches at 11 bases. Germline CDR1 SGHTS, CDR2 YDEGEE. V was clipped by 4 bases and J by 8 bases; unmatched bases: 11. This CDR3 is 16 amino acids long. CDR3 protein: CASSPLAGGPRDEQFF. CDR3 DNA: TGTGCCAGCAGCCCCTTAGCGGGAGGGCCCCGGGATGAGCAGTTCTTC.

The rearrangement joins TRBV9 to TRBJ2-2, with 7 bases aligning to TRBD2. The trim removed 4 bases at V and 6 bases at J, leaving 12 bases unmatched. CDR3 length: 16 amino acids. Germline assignment: CDR1 SGDLS and CDR2 YYNGEE. Here the CDR3 reads CASSWAGDGGAGELFF. Here the CDR3 DNA reads TGTGCCAGCAGCTGGGCGGGAGACGGAGGCGCCGGGGAGCTGTTTTTT.

V is TRBV5-1 and J is TRBJ1-2; 10 positions match TRBD1. J lost 5 bases, V lost 0 bases, and 10 bases had no gene match. The V gene's germline CDR1 is SGHRS and CDR2 YFSETQ. The CDR3 runs 17 residues. The CDR3 nucleotides read TGCGCCAGCAGCTTGGAAGGGACAGGGGCCGATAGGTATGGCTACACCTTC. This translates into CASSLEGTGADRYGYTF.

The chain has TRBV4-2 and TRBJ1-1; 7 bases match TRBD1. This CDR3 region has 17 residues. Germline loops: CDR1 LGHNA, CDR2 YNFKEQ. V lost 4 bases and J lost 1; bases outside the gene matches: 12. In DNA, the CDR3 is TGTGCCAGCAGCCCGACGGAGGGGGCGATGTCGAACACTGAAGCTTTCTTT. Protein sequence: CASSPTEGAMSNTEAFF.

This sequence joins TRBV19 and TRBJ2-5; 8 bases match TRBD1. This CDR3 is 16 amino acids long. V shed 5 bases and J 1 base; nucleotides not matched to a gene: 9. Per the germline V gene, CDR1 is LNHDA and CDR2 is SQIVND (reference sequence). Written as DNA, the CDR3 is TGTGCCAGTAGTCCTCGGACAGGGTCCCTCCAAGAGACCCAGTACTTC. Its protein product is CASSPRTGSLQETQYF.

The chain is built from TRBV11-2 and TRBJ1-1; D might be TRBD1 (6 bases). This CDR3 has 15 amino acids. Germline V gene lookup returns CDR1 SGHAT and CDR2 FQNNGV. Deletions cut 4 bases from V and 3 bases from J, with 15 bases between. For the CDR3, the DNA is TGTGCCAGCAGCTCGGGGGGCGGGTTGGACACTGAAGCTTTCTTT. Amino acids: CASSSGGGLDTEAFF.

The gene calls are TRBV13 and TRBJ2-5; D possibly corresponds to TRBD2 (6 bases). Germline V gives CDR1 PRHDT, CDR2 FYEKMQ (reference sequence). The germline V and J ends were trimmed by 6 bases and 5 bases, with 19 bases remaining between them. The CDR3 extends over 15 amino acids. The CDR3 loop reads CASSPRVGRGETQYF. The CDR3 coding sequence is TGTGCCAGCAGTCCCCGGGTCGGCCGGGGGGAGACCCAGTACTTC.

The CDR3 nucleotides are TGTGCCAGCAGCCCAGGGACCTACGAGCAGTACTTC. Protein sequence: CASSPGTYEQYF. The J gene is TRBJ2-7, the V gene TRBV9; a possible D gene is TRBD1 (5 bases). In germline, CDR1 is SGDLS, CDR2 YYNGEE. This CDR3 region has 12 residues. V was shortened by 4 bases and J by 2 bases, with 7 bases between the two germline ends.

The chain links TRBV4-1 to TRBJ2-2; D is perhaps TRBD2 (6 bases). The CDR3 has 18 amino acids. In germline, CDR1 is MGHRA, CDR2 YSYEKL. Trimming cost V 0 bases and J 3 bases, with 17 bases left between them. In DNA, the CDR3 is TGCGCCAGCAGCCAAGATCTTCGACTAGATCTTGACACCGGGGAGCTGTTTTTT. It codes for CASSQDLRLDLDTGELFF.

V usage is TRBV27 and J usage is TRBJ2-3; TRBD2 agrees at 8 bases. Germline loops: CDR1 MNHEY, CDR2 SMNVEV (reference sequence). CDR3 length: 17 amino acids. V shed 4 bases and J 0 bases; nucleotides not matched to a gene: 9. As DNA, the CDR3 is TGTGCCAGCAGTTCCACCCTAACTAGCGGTAGCACAGATACGCAGTATTTT. It specifies CASSSTLTSGSTDTQYF.

Details on this clone: As the CDR3 is not closed by the conserved phenylalanine or tryptophan, this likely results from a read error. Because the CDR3's place on the DNA is in doubt, the DNA is left out and the CDR3 is given as listed by TCRdb. The rearrangement joins TRBV6-5 to TRBJ1-2; the D call in the table, TRBD1, was not verified against the DNA. The CDR3 has 11 amino acids, counting both end residues. In germline, CDR1 is MNHEY, CDR2 SVGAGI. The CDR3 protein is CASSEVDSLFI.

This rearrangement joins TRBV4-2 to TRBJ1-4; 9 nucleotides align to TRBD1. Germline V gives CDR1 LGHNA, CDR2 YNFKEQ. J lost 4 bases, V lost 6 bases, and 9 bases had no gene match. The CDR3 covers 16 residues. CDR3 amino acids: CASSLGQGNVNEKLFF. CDR3 nucleotide sequence: TGTGCCAGCAGTCTGGGACAGGGAAACGTTAATGAAAAACTGTTTTTT.

The chain couples TRBV9 to TRBJ2-7; maybe TRBD2 (6 bases). Germline-derived CDR1 and CDR2 are SGDLS and YYNGEE. The V end was cut by 2 bases, the J end by 3 bases, with 12 bases between. This CDR3 region has 14 residues. The CDR3 protein is CASSVSGADYEQYF. The CDR3 DNA sequence: TGTGCCAGCAGCGTCTCGGGAGCGGACTACGAGCAGTACTTC.

CDR3 DNA: TGTGCCAGCAGTCCCCGCAGGGGACCTAACACTGAAGCTTTCTTT. Amino acids: CASSPRRGPNTEAFF. The chain joins TRBV6-5 to TRBJ1-1; D possibly corresponds to TRBD1 (6 bases). This CDR3 region has 15 residues. Germline V CDR1 and CDR2: MNHEY, SVGAGI. The ends were cut back, 5 bases at V and 2 bases at J, with 15 bases in the middle.

V and J are TRBV5-1 and TRBJ2-3; TRBD1 matches at 8 bases. The V gene's germline CDR1 is SGHRS and CDR2 YFSETQ. Trimming took 2 bases from V and 4 from J; bases not matched to a gene: 9. The CDR3 has 16 amino acids. The CDR3 sequence is CASSLRGQGASDTQYF. The DNA for the CDR3 is TGCGCCAGCAGCTTAAGAGGTCAGGGGGCATCAGATACGCAGTATTTT. Supplemented by reference TRBV5-1 and TRBJ2-3, the full variable domain reads KAGVTQTPRYLIKTRGQQVTLSCSPISGHRSVSWYQQTPGQGLQFLFEYFSETQRNKGNFPGRFSGRQFSNSRSEMNVSTLELGDSALYLCASSLRGQGASDTQYFGPGTRLTVL.

This clone was found a few times. The CDR3 DNA sequence: TGTGCCAGCAGCTCCTCTAGCGGGAACTCCTACGAGCAGTACTTC. It codes for CASSSSSGNSYEQYF. This chain joins TRBV7-2 and TRBJ2-7; 9 bases align to TRBD2. The CDR3 runs 15 residues. After removal of 4 bases from V and 0 bases from J, the junction contained 4 bases not matched to a gene. CDR1 and CDR2 from the germline V gene are SGHTA and FQGNSA.

CDR3: CASSLEPLYNEQFF. The DNA of the CDR3 is TGTGCCAGCAGCTTGGAGCCCCTCTACAATGAGCAGTTCTTC. The chain uses TRBV7-3 and TRBJ2-1; D unclear. The CDR3 has 14 amino acids. Trimming cost V 3 bases and J 3 bases, with 9 bases left between them. CDR1 is SGHTA and CDR2 is FQGTGA in the germline V gene.

V and J are TRBV11-3 and TRBJ2-7; tentative D call: TRBD2 (7 bases). Germline CDR1 is SGHNT and CDR2 is YENEEA. The CDR3 consists of 19 residues. With 1 base removed from V and 1 base from J, the gap between germline ends came to 23 bases. CDR3 DNA: TGTGCCAGCAGCTTAGGGGAGGGAGCTCGGACAGTCCCATCCTACGAGCAGTACTTC. This encodes CASSLGEGARTVPSYEQYF.

The genes are TRBV5-5 and TRBJ1-5; D gene unclear. The CDR3 covers 14 residues. V lost 0 bases to trimming and J lost 3 bases, with 7 bases between them. From germline, CDR1 is SGHKS and CDR2 YYEKEE (reference sequence). The DNA for the CDR3 is TGTGCCAGCAGCTTGGGTCAGAACAATCAGCCCCAGCATTTT. It yields the protein CASSLGQNNQPQHF.

This chain joins TRBV5-4 and TRBJ1-2, with D possibly matching TRBD1 (5 bases). The CDR3 is 15 amino acids. Per the germline V gene, CDR1 is SGHNT and CDR2 is YYREEE (reference sequence). The germline V and J ends were trimmed by 2 bases and 1 base, with 12 bases remaining between them. The CDR3 DNA sequence: TGTGCCAGCAGCTTAAAAGGGGCGAGTAACTATGGCTACACCTTC. As protein: CASSLKGASNYGYTF.

The chain is built from TRBV28 and TRBJ1-1; TRBD1 might be the D (5 bases). This CDR3 is built from 12 residues. Looked up from germline, CDR1 is MDHEN and CDR2 is SYDVKM. V was cut by 6 bases and J by 2 bases, with 7 bases left in between. In DNA, the CDR3 is TGTGCCAGCAGACAGGTAAACACTGAAGCTTTCTTT. It specifies CASRQVNTEAFF.

The V and J genes are TRBV11-3 and TRBJ2-1, with 12 bases fitting TRBD2. The V segment lost 4 bases and the J segment 6 bases; nucleotides outside the gene matches: 10. The germline gives CDR1 SGHNT, CDR2 YENEEA. This CDR3 comprises 17 residues. The chain's CDR3 is CASSSGLAGIVFNEQFF. CDR3 sequence (DNA): TGTGCCAGCAGCTCCGGACTAGCGGGAATCGTTTTCAATGAGCAGTTCTTC.

The chain joins TRBV11-3 to TRBJ1-2, with 8 nucleotides matching TRBD1. The CDR3 is 17 residues long. Trimming took 1 base from V and 7 from J; bases not matched to a gene: 14. Germline-derived CDR1 and CDR2 are SGHNT and YENEEA. The CDR3 DNA is TGTGCCAGCAGCTTAGTTATTGGGTTTGGACAGGGTGCTGGCTACACCTTC. Translation gives CASSLVIGFGQGAGYTF. The whole variable domain, filled in from reference TRBV11-3 and TRBJ1-2, reads EAGVVQSPRYKIIEKKQPVAFWCNPISGHNTLYWYLQNLGQGPELLIRYENEEAVDDSQLPKDRFSAERLKGVDSTLKIQPAELGDSAVYLCASSLVIGFGQGAGYTFGSGTRLTVV.

This clone was observed a single time. V and J are TRBV9 and TRBJ2-1, with 8 bases fitting TRBD2. V shed 2 bases and J 4 bases; nucleotides not matched to a gene: 8. Germline loops: CDR1 SGDLS, CDR2 YYNGEE. The CDR3 covers 16 residues. The CDR3 sequence: CASSVSSGAKYNEQFF. As DNA, the CDR3 is TGTGCCAGCAGCGTGAGTAGCGGGGCTAAGTACAATGAGCAGTTCTTC.

This chain joins TRBV10-3 and TRBJ2-3; TRBD2 aligns across 10 bases. V shed 8 bases and J 4 bases; nucleotides not matched to a gene: 3. The germline V gene encodes CDR1 ENHRY and CDR2 SYGVKD. This CDR3 spans 13 amino acids. The CDR3 coding sequence is TGTGCCATCCAGCGGGAGGGCGCAGATACGCAGTATTTT. Translating it yields CAIQREGADTQYF.

This sequence joins TRBV14 and TRBJ2-1; D may be TRBD1 (6 bases). The germline V gene encodes CDR1 SGHDN and CDR2 FVKESK. The CDR3 runs 14 residues. Deletions cut 4 bases from V and 7 bases from J, with 14 bases between. The CDR3 region is CASSPALRGNEQFF. Here the CDR3 DNA reads TGTGCCAGCAGCCCTGCTTTGAGGGGGAATGAGCAGTTCTTC.

The gene calls are TRBV30 and TRBJ1-2; 11 bases match TRBD1. Germline CDR1 is GTSNPN and CDR2 is SVGIG (reference sequence). The CDR3 spans 14 residues. V lost 3 bases and J lost 10; bases outside the gene matches: 10. In DNA, the CDR3 is TGTGCCTGGAGCCGTGGGACAGGGGGTGTCTCCTACACCTTC. Its translation is CAWSRGTGGVSYTF.

The rearrangement joins TRBV11-3 to TRBJ2-3; 9 bases fit TRBD2. Per germline, CDR1 SGHNT and CDR2 YENEEA. This CDR3 is built from 16 residues. V lost 3 bases to trimming and J lost 2 bases; unmatched junction nucleotides: 6. The CDR3, as DNA: TGTGCCAGCAGCTTGGCTAGCGGGACTCTCACAGATACGCAGTATTTT. Its translation: CASSLASGTLTDTQYF. Drawing the rest from reference TRBV11-3 and TRBJ2-3, the complete variable domain is EAGVVQSPRYKIIEKKQPVAFWCNPISGHNTLYWYLQNLGQGPELLIRYENEEAVDDSQLPKDRFSAERLKGVDSTLKIQPAELGDSAVYLCASSLASGTLTDTQYFGPGTRLTVL.